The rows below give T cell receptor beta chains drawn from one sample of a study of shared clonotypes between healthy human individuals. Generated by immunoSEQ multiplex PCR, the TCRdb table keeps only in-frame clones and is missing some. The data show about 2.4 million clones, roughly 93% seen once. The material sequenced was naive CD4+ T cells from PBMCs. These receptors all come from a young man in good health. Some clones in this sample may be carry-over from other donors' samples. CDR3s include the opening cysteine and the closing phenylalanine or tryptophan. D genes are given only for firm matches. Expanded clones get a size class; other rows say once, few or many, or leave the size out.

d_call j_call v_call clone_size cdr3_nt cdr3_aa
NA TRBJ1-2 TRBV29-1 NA TGCAGCGTTGAAAAAAGAGGGGGATTTGGTGGCTACACCTTC CSVEKRGGFGGYTF
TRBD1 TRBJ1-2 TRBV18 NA TGTGCCAGCTCACAGGGACAGGGGGATACCTACACCTTC CASSQGQGDTYTF
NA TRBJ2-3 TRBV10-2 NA TGCGCCAGCGCAAGCACAGATACGCAGTATTTT CASASTDTQYF
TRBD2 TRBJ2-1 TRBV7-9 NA TGTGCCAGCAGCCCGACCGGCGGGGGGCCCTACAATGAGCAGTTCTTC CASSPTGGGPYNEQFF
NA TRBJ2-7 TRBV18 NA TGTGCCAGCTCACCCTCCTCGGGCGAGCAGTACTTC CASSPSSGEQYF
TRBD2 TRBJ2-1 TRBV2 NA TGTGCCAGCAAGGGACTAGGTATATTCCATGAGCAGTTCTTC CASKGLGIFHEQFF
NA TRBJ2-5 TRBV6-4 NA TGTGCCAGCAGTGACCTCGTGAAGACAGACCAAGAGACCCAGTACTTC CASSDLVKTDQETQYF
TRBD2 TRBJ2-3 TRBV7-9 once TGTGCCAGCAGCTTACTTGGGACTAGCGGGAGGTCAGATACGCAGTATTTT CASSLLGTSGRSDTQYF
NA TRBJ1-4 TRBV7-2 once TGTGCCAGCAGCCTGCTGGGGGAACAAGTACCAAATGAAAAACTGTTTTTT CASSLLGEQVPNEKLFF
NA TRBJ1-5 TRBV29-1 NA TGCAGCGTTCGAGGGGGGGGTGGCAATCAGCCCCAGCATTTT CSVRGGGGNQPQHF
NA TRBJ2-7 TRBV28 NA TGTGCCAGCAGTATCCGGGACCCTAGGGGGGAGCAGTACTTC CASSIRDPRGEQYF
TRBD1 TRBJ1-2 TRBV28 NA TGTGCCAGCACCCAAGGGGGCAGGGAGATGTATGGCTACACCTTC CASTQGGREMYGYTF
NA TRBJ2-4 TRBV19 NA TGTGCCAGTAGTAATAGAGAAAAAAACATTCAGTACTTC CASSNREKNIQYF
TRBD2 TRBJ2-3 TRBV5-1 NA TGCGCCAGCAGCTTGGGTCTAGCGGGGGTCACAGATACGCAGTATTTT CASSLGLAGVTDTQYF
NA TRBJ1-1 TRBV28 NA TGTGCCAGCAGTTTATTGACCCTTGAAGCTTTCTTT CASSLLTLEAFF
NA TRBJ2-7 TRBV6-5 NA TGTGCCAGCGGTCGGGCGGGGCCCCCCTACGAGCAGTACTTC CASGRAGPPYEQYF
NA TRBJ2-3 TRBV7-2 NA TGTGCCAGCAGCTCCCCTCGGAGCGGGACAGATACGCAGTATTTT CASSSPRSGTDTQYF
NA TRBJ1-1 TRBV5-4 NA TGTGCCAGCAGCTTTAGCTTGGGCACTGAAGCTTTCTTT CASSFSLGTEAFF
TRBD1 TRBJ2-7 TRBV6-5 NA TGTGCCAGCAGTTACCGGGACAGGGGGCCTTACGAGCAGTACTTC CASSYRDRGPYEQYF
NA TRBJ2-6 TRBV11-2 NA TGTGCCAGCAGCTTCATGGTAGGGGGAAGCTCTGGGGCCAACGTCCTGACTTTC CASSFMVGGSSGANVLTF
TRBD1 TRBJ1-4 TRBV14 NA TGTGCCAGCAGCGAATGGACAGGGGGGAATGAAAAACTGTTTTTT CASSEWTGGNEKLFF
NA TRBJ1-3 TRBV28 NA TGTGCCAGCAGTTTTTCTTTCTACTCCGGAAACACCATATATTTT CASSFSFYSGNTIYF
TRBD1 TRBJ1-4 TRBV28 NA TGTGCCAGCACCCAGGGACAGTTTGTCAATGAAAAACTGTTTTTT CASTQGQFVNEKLFF
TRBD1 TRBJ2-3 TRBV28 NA TGTGCCAGCACACGTGGGACAGACACAGATACGCAGTATTTT CASTRGTDTDTQYF
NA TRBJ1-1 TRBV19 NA TGTGCCAGTAGTGACCCGCGGGGAGGTACCACTGAAGCTTTCTTT CASSDPRGGTTEAFF
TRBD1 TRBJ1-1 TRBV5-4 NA TGTGCCAGCAGCTTTGGACAGGCCACTGAAGCTTTCTTT CASSFGQATEAFF
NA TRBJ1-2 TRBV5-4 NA TGTGCCAGCAGCGGCGGAAAAGCAAACTATGGCTACACCTTC CASSGGKANYGYTF
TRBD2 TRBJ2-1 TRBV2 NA TGTGCCAGCCAACCACTCATACTAGCGGGACGCTACTACAATGAGCAGTTCTTC CASQPLILAGRYYNEQFF
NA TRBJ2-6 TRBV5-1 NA TGCGCCAGCAGCTTGGCAGGACCCTCTGGGGCCAACGTCCTGACTTTC CASSLAGPSGANVLTF
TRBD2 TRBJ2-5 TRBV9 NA TGTGCCAGCAGCGAGGAGGGACTAGCGGGCGCACAAGAGACCCAGTACTTC CASSEEGLAGAQETQYF
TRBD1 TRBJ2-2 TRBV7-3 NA TGTGCCAGCAGCTTAAGTAGACAGGGAGCGAACACCGGGGAGCTGTTTTTT CASSLSRQGANTGELFF
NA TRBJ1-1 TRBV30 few TGTGCCTGGAGGAGAAGGGACACTGAAGCTTTCTTT CAWRRRDTEAFF
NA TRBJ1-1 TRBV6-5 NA TGTGCCAGCAGTTACTCGAATCGGGCGAACACTGAAGCTTTCTTT CASSYSNRANTEAFF
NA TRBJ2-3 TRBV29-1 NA TGCAGCGTTGCCACCCCTAGCGGCACAGATACGCAGTATTTT CSVATPSGTDTQYF
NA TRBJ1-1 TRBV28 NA TGTGCCAGCAGGACGACAGAGAACACTGAAGCTTTCTTT CASRTTENTEAFF
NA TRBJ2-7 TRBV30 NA TGTGCCTGGAGTGAGGGACCCTACGAGCAGTACTTC CAWSEGPYEQYF
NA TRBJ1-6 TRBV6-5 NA TGTGCCAGCAGTTACGACAGGAATTATAATTCACCCCTCCACTTT CASSYDRNYNSPLHF
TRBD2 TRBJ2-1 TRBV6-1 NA TGTGCCAGCACCCTCGGACTAGCGGGTTCGGATGAGCAGTTCTTC CASTLGLAGSDEQFF
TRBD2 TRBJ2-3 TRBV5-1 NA TGCGCCAGCAGCTTGGGACTAGCGGGAGGGCCAGATACGCAGTATTTT CASSLGLAGGPDTQYF
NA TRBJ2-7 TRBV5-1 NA TGCGCCAGCAGCTTGGAGGGAAACTCCTACGAGCAGTACTTC CASSLEGNSYEQYF
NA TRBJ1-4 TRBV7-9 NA TGTGCCAGCAGCACCGACCGCCCGGGCGGTGAAAAACTGTTTTTT CASSTDRPGGEKLFF
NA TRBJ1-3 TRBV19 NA TGTGCCAGTAACCTAGGAGGACTCTCTGGAAACACCATATATTTT CASNLGGLSGNTIYF
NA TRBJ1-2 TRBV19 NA TGTGCCAGTAAAGTCCGGGAGGGAAAGGGCGGCTACACCTTC CASKVREGKGGYTF
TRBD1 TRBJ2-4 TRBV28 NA TGTGCCAGCAGTGCCGGGACAGGGGTTATAGCCAAAAACATTCAGTACTTC CASSAGTGVIAKNIQYF
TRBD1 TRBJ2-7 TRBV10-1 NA TGCGCCAGCAGTGACGGGAGACAGGGGGAGTACGAGCAGTACTTC CASSDGRQGEYEQYF
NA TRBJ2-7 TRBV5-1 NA TGCGCCAGCAGCCCAGCCCGGGCAGCCGGCATCTACGAGCAGTACTTC CASSPARAAGIYEQYF
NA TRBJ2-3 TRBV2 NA TGTGCCAGCAGTGAAAGTCGACCAGATACGCAGTATTTT CASSESRPDTQYF